These 30 T cell receptor beta chains share one sample of origin, sequenced in a study of blood T cell repertoires in COVID-19. Here immunoSEQ multiplex PCR was the method, and the copy in TCRdb shows in-frame clones only, minus some. The table shows some 120,000 clones, with 80% occurring only once. What was sequenced was peripheral blood. The receptors shown here come from a man in his 70s with acute or convalescent COVID-19.

This clone was seen many times. The chain employs TRBV6-5 and TRBJ1-5; D gene ambiguous. The V and J ends lost 4 bases and 9 bases respectively, with 13 bases between them. Germline V gives CDR1 MNHEY, CDR2 SVGAGI. The CDR3 consists of 13 residues. In DNA, the CDR3 is TGTGCCAGCAGTTTGAGAGGGAAGGCGCCCCAGCATTTT. Encoded protein: CASSLRGKAPQHF.

The chain employs TRBV4-1 and TRBJ1-2, with 8 bases matching TRBD1. The V and J ends lost 0 bases and 8 bases, in that order; junction bases with no gene match: 8. The CDR3 has 15 amino acids. Germline V gene sequence: CDR1 MGHRA, CDR2 YSYEKL. For the CDR3, the DNA is TGCGCCAGCAGCCAAGATGACAGGGGAGGGGGAGGCTACACCTTC. Its protein product is CASSQDDRGGGGYTF.

The genes are TRBV5-6 and TRBJ1-2, with D perhaps TRBD1 (6 bases). Trimming left V 4 bases short and J 5 bases short, with 18 bases between. Germline V gene data show CDR1 as SGHDT and CDR2 as YYEEEE. The CDR3 covers 15 residues. The CDR3 reads CASSRITGREYGYTF. CDR3 nucleotide sequence: TGTGCCAGCAGCCGTATCACAGGGAGAGAATATGGCTACACCTTC.

This clone was seen a few times. The CDR3 DNA reads as TGTGCCAGCCGGGACAGGGTCCAAGAGACCCAGTACTTC. This translates into CASRDRVQETQYF. This sequence joins TRBV2 and TRBJ2-5, with 9 bases lining up with TRBD1. This CDR3 region has 13 residues. CDR1 and CDR2 (germline): SNHLY, FYNNEI. Losses at the gene ends were 8 bases for V and 1 base for J; bases not matched to a gene: 2.

Here the CDR3 DNA reads TGTGCCAGCAGCCAAACGACGGGGTTCCCTCCTATGAACACTGAAGCTTTCTTT. This translates into CASSQTTGFPPMNTEAFF. The chain is built from TRBV14 and TRBJ1-1, with D hard to call. Trimming removed 2 bases from V and 0 bases from J, with 19 bases in between. The germline gives CDR1 SGHDN, CDR2 FVKESK. The length of the CDR3 is 18 residues.

This sequence joins TRBV6-5 and TRBJ2-3, with 12 bases that match TRBD2. CDR1 is MNHEY and CDR2 is SVGAGI in the germline V gene. The ends lost 5 bases at V and 3 bases at J; junction bases unmatched: 0. The CDR3 has 14 residues. Here the CDR3 DNA reads TGTGCCAGCAGTCTAGCGGGGGGGACAGATACGCAGTATTTT. Translated: CASSLAGGTDTQYF.

The genes are TRBV5-4 and TRBJ2-3; tentatively, D is TRBD2 (6 bases). Germline V CDR1 and CDR2: SGHNT, YYREEE (reference sequence). V lost 5 bases to trimming and J lost 2 bases, with 9 bases between them. This CDR3 spans 13 amino acids. The CDR3 spells CASRGTSTDTQYF. Here the CDR3 DNA reads TGTGCCAGCAGGGGGACTTCCACAGATACGCAGTATTTT. The variable domain in full, with the rest retrieved from reference TRBV5-4 and TRBJ2-3, is ETGVTQSPTHLIKTRGQQVTLRCSSQSGHNTVSWYQQALGQGPQFIFQYYREEENGRGNFPPRFSGLQFPNYSSELNVNALELDDSALYLCASRGTSTDTQYFGPGTRLTVL.

The rearrangement links TRBV5-6 to TRBJ1-1; tentative D call: TRBD1 (6 bases). There are 16 residues in the CDR3. With 3 bases removed from V and 7 bases from J, the gap between germline ends came to 22 bases. From germline, CDR1 is SGHDT and CDR2 YYEEEE. The CDR3 region is CASSWGGRSGPVEAFF. The CDR3, as DNA: TGTGCCAGCAGCTGGGGGGGCAGGTCAGGTCCAGTTGAAGCTTTCTTT.

This clone was picked up a small number of times. This chain connects TRBV2 to TRBJ2-2, with D perhaps matching TRBD1 (5 bases). V shed 8 bases and J shed 5 bases, with 9 bases lying between them. The length of the CDR3 is 12 residues. CDR1 and CDR2 from the germline V gene are SNHLY and FYNNEI. The DNA for the CDR3 is TGTGCCAGCGCCAGGGAAACCGGGGAGCTGTTTTTT. Encoded protein: CASARETGELFF. Full variable domain (outside the CDR3, taken from reference TRBV2 and TRBJ2-2): EPEVTQTPSHQVTQMGQEVILRCVPISNHLYFYWYRQILGQKVEFLVSFYNNEISEKSEIFDDQFSVERPDGSNFTLKIRSTKLEDSAMYFCASARETGELFFGEGSRLTVL.

CDR3 bases: TGTGCCAGCAGCGAGCGACAGGGACCTAATTCACCCCTCCACTTT. Its protein product is CASSERQGPNSPLHF. V gene TRBV9 combines with J gene TRBJ1-6; 7 bases fit TRBD1. CDR3 length: 15 amino acids. The germline gives CDR1 SGDLS, CDR2 YYNGEE. V was pared by 3 bases and J by 6 bases, with 6 bases of the junction left unmatched.

The chain couples TRBV18 to TRBJ2-2; a possible D gene is TRBD1 (5 bases). This CDR3 region has 13 residues. CDR1 is KGHSH and CDR2 is LQKENI in the germline V gene. Trimming shortened V by 3 bases and J by 6 bases, and 8 bases separated the two germline ends. CDR3 amino acids: CASSPTVSGELFF. The CDR3, as DNA: TGTGCCAGCTCACCGACAGTTTCCGGGGAGCTGTTTTTT.

V is TRBV28 and J is TRBJ2-4; D is undetermined. The CDR3 consists of 13 residues. V lost 6 bases to trimming and J lost 0 bases, with 6 bases between them. Germline CDR1 MDHEN, CDR2 SYDVKM. CDR3 region: CASRERAKNIQYF. The CDR3 region has the DNA TGTGCCAGCAGGGAGCGAGCCAAAAACATTCAGTACTTC. The variable domain in full, completed from reference TRBV28 and TRBJ2-4, reads DVKVTQSSRYLVKRTGEKVFLECVQDMDHENMFWYRQDPGLGLRLIYFSYDVKMKEKGDIPEGYSVSREKKERFSLILESASTNQTSMYLCASRERAKNIQYFGAGTRLSVL.

This rearrangement joins TRBV28 to TRBJ2-7, with D possibly being TRBD1 (6 bases). Trimming left V 2 bases short and J 0 bases short, with 14 bases between. This CDR3 has 16 amino acids. Looked up from germline, CDR1 is MDHEN and CDR2 is SYDVKM. CDR3 amino acids: CASSLTGLRGSYEQYF. The CDR3 nucleotides read TGTGCCAGCAGTTTAACAGGGTTAAGGGGCTCCTACGAGCAGTACTTC.

The chain employs TRBV27 and TRBJ1-4; the match to TRBD1 covers 10 bases. The V gene end was trimmed by 5 bases and the J gene end by 3 bases; junction bases not matched to a gene: 12. This CDR3 has 18 residues. CDR1 is MNHEY and CDR2 is SMNVEV in the germline V gene (reference sequence). CDR3: CASSPRDRGFIANEKLFF. The CDR3 DNA is TGTGCCAGCAGTCCCCGGGACAGGGGCTTTATAGCTAATGAAAAACTGTTTTTT.

In its sample, this clone was seen a few times. This chain links TRBV30 with TRBJ1-2, with D tentatively TRBD1 (6 bases). Germline V gene sequence: CDR1 GTSNPN, CDR2 SVGIG (reference sequence). V dropped 8 bases and J dropped 3 bases, with 13 bases sitting between them. The CDR3 is made up of 12 amino acids. As DNA, the CDR3 is TGTGCCGGAGCCCAGGGGCACTATGGCTACACCTTC. This gives the protein CAGAQGHYGYTF.

The chain carries TRBV28 and TRBJ1-6; D is unclear. Germline CDR1 and CDR2: MDHEN and SYDVKM. The CDR3 is made up of 17 amino acids. Trimming took off 1 base at V and 0 bases at J, with 10 bases between the two ends. The CDR3 DNA follows: TGTGCCAGCAGTTTATTCGCCTTGAGCTCCTATAATTCACCCCTCCACTTT. Protein sequence: CASSLFALSSYNSPLHF.

The gene calls are TRBV5-1 and TRBJ2-2, with TRBD1 identical over 10 bases. V was pared by 0 bases and J by 6 bases, with 5 bases of the junction left unmatched. This CDR3 has 16 amino acids. Germline assignment: CDR1 SGHRS and CDR2 YFSETQ. The CDR3 nucleotides read TGCGCCAGCAGCTTGGGGACAGGGGGAAGGTCCGGGGAGCTGTTTTTT. This codes for CASSLGTGGRSGELFF.

The rearrangement uses TRBV20-1 and TRBJ1-5, with D possibly matching TRBD1 (5 bases). This CDR3 is built from 12 residues. V lost 3 bases and J 11 bases, leaving 14 bases between the germline ends. The germline gives CDR1 DFQATT, CDR2 SNEGSKA (reference sequence). The chain's CDR3 is CSASVQGRAQHF. In DNA form, the CDR3 reads TGCAGTGCTAGTGTGCAGGGCAGGGCCCAGCATTTT.

J is TRBJ1-1 and V is TRBV19, with D maybe TRBD1 (5 bases). Trimming removed 5 bases from V and 3 bases from J, with 13 bases in between. Germline CDR1 LNHDA, CDR2 SQIVND (reference sequence). This CDR3 region has 14 residues. The CDR3 protein is CASSPWGGDTEAFF. The CDR3 coding sequence is TGTGCCAGTAGTCCATGGGGGGGGGACACTGAAGCTTTCTTT.

This clone was observed a handful of times. The gene calls are TRBV19 and TRBJ2-2; maybe TRBD1 (6 bases). The CDR3 has 15 residues. Germline V gives CDR1 LNHDA, CDR2 SQIVND (reference sequence). V shed 5 bases and J shed 4 bases, with 14 bases lying between them. CDR3 DNA sequence: TGTGCCAGTAGTCAGACCAGGGGTTCCACCGGGGAGCTGTTTTTT. Translated, it gives CASSQTRGSTGELFF.

The rearrangement links TRBV11-2 to TRBJ2-5; D may be TRBD1 (5 bases). The ends were cut back, 3 bases at V and 5 bases at J, with 19 bases in the middle. Germline-derived CDR1 and CDR2 are SGHAT and FQNNGV. This CDR3 is 16 amino acids long. The CDR3 sequence: CASSLVLYQGWETQYF. CDR3 nucleotide sequence: TGTGCCAGCAGCTTGGTGTTGTATCAGGGATGGGAGACCCAGTACTTC.

The chain employs TRBV6-5 and TRBJ1-1; tentatively, D is TRBD1 (5 bases). CDR1 and CDR2 from the germline V gene are MNHEY and SVGAGI. V was pared by 1 base and J by 5 bases, with 14 bases between. The CDR3 spans 15 residues. DNA of the CDR3: TGTGCCAGCAGTTACTTTGGAGCCCGGGGGACTGAAGCTTTCTTT. Encoded protein: CASSYFGARGTEAFF.

The V and J genes are TRBV2 and TRBJ1-1; maybe TRBD1 (5 bases). The CDR3 runs 13 residues. Trimming left V 6 bases short and J 11 bases short, with 19 bases between. Looked up from germline, CDR1 is SNHLY and CDR2 is FYNNEI. This chain's CDR3 is CASRPTAPSLAFF. The CDR3 bases are TGTGCCAGCAGACCGACAGCCCCGTCGCTGGCTTTCTTT. The full variable domain, completed using reference TRBV2 and TRBJ1-1, is EPEVTQTPSHQVTQMGQEVILRCVPISNHLYFYWYRQILGQKVEFLVSFYNNEISEKSEIFDDQFSVERPDGSNFTLKIRSTKLEDSAMYFCASRPTAPSLAFFGQGTRLTVV.

The chain uses TRBV12-3 or TRBV12-4 and TRBJ2-7; the D gene is possibly TRBD2 (5 bases). The CDR3 length is 13 residues. V was pared by 5 bases and J by 5 bases, with 13 bases between. CDR3 sequence (DNA): TGTGCCAGCAGTCCCCGGGGAAGGAACGAGCAGTACTTC. Protein sequence: CASSPRGRNEQYF.

On this clone: Sequence at one end of the junction differs from germline and may be a read error. The chain combines TRBV2 with TRBJ2-1, with TRBD1 matching 7 bases. In germline, CDR1 is SNHLY, CDR2 FYNNEI. The CDR3 runs 13 residues. CDR3 nucleotides: TGTGCCAGCAGTGCATCGTTGCAGGGGGTCGTGGTCTTC. Translating it yields CASSASLQGVVVF.

This clone was observed a handful of times. The chain links TRBV6-1 to TRBJ1-3; D is undetermined. V dropped 0 bases and J dropped 7 bases, with 10 bases sitting between them. Germline V lookup: CDR1 MNHNS, CDR2 SASEGT. CDR3 length equals 14 residues. As DNA, the CDR3 is TGTGCCAGCAGTGAAGCGGTAATTGGCAACACCATATATTTT. Amino acid sequence: CASSEAVIGNTIYF.

The rearrangement joins TRBV19 to TRBJ1-6; 11 bases fit TRBD1. CDR1 is LNHDA and CDR2 is SQIVND in the germline V gene (reference sequence). J gave up 7 bases and V 4 bases, and 6 bases lay outside the gene matches. The CDR3 is 16 amino acids. CDR3 amino acids: CASSTLGQGENSPLHF. The DNA for the CDR3 is TGTGCCAGTAGTACTCTGGGACAGGGGGAAAATTCACCCCTCCACTTT.

The J gene is TRBJ1-4, the V gene TRBV7-9; D is unresolved. The V end lost 2 bases, the J end lost 4 bases, and 8 bases lay between the germline ends. CDR1 is SEHNR and CDR2 is FQNEAQ in the germline V gene (reference sequence). The CDR3 contains 14 residues. This CDR3 is CASSLPEFNEKLFF. The CDR3 region has the DNA TGTGCCAGCAGCTTACCTGAGTTTAATGAAAAACTGTTTTTT. Full variable domain (remainder filled in from reference TRBV7-9 and TRBJ1-4): DTGVSQNPRHKITKRGQNVTFRCDPISEHNRLYWYRQTLGQGPEFLTYFQNEAQLEKSRLLSDRFSAERPKGSFSTLEIQRTEQGDSAMYLCASSLPEFNEKLFFGSGTQLSVL.

This rearrangement joins TRBV23-1 to TRBJ2-7; D possibly corresponds to TRBD2 (7 bases). TRBV23-1 is filed as an ORF, its function uncertain. The CDR3 runs to 17 residues. V shed 0 bases and J shed 3 bases, with 18 bases lying between them. The CDR3 loop reads CASSQSSGGAVVYEQYF. In DNA, the CDR3 is TGCGCCAGCAGTCAATCGTCGGGGGGCGCGGTGGTCTACGAGCAGTACTTC.

V gene TRBV27 combines with J gene TRBJ2-7; a weak D match, TRBD2 (5 bases). CDR1 and CDR2 from the germline V gene are MNHEY and SMNVEV (reference sequence). The V end was cut by 8 bases, the J end by 1 base, with 18 bases between. The CDR3 is made up of 15 amino acids. The CDR3 spells CASSRLGVDSYEQYF. Written as DNA, the CDR3 is TGTGCCAGCTCCCGTCTCGGGGTCGATTCCTACGAGCAGTACTTC.